This TCR beta chain is from a study of chemoradiotherapy in HPV16-positive cancers. General observations from the study: HPV-responsive T-cell expansion during chemoradiotherapy was linked to improved recurrence-free survival in HPV16-positive patients. Candidate HPV-specific clones and E7-related TCR motifs grew in tumor during treatment.

The CDR3 sequence is 14 residues long. Germline CDR1 reads KGHSH; CDR2 reads LQKENI. Deletions cut 3 bases from V and 2 bases from J, with 9 bases between. Repertoires were generated with immunoSEQ multiplex PCR, while TCRdb's copy carries only in-frame clones and drops some. The sample has 25,000 to 30,000 clones; over 85% are singletons. In the case of this clone: Antigen unknown.

The chain links TRBV18 to TRBJ2-3, with D possibly matching TRBD2 (5 bases). The clonotype comes from a human donor with HPV-associated anogenital cancer. Sample: blood, taken from a patient who underwent chemoradiotherapy. CDR3: CASSPNGITDTQYF. CDR3 sequence (DNA): TGTGCCAGCTCACCGAACGGGATCACAGATACGCAGTATTTT.